The T cell receptor (beta chain) described here comes from a study of tumor-infiltrating lymphocytes in primary liver carcinoma. Germline DNA was also extracted, and blood RNA was taken from unsorted whole blood. HBV chronically infected the treatment-naive patients. TCR beta cDNA was reverse-transcribed from about 0.45 ug of total RNA. The reaction used a constant-region primer and ProtoScript II reverse transcriptase. Modified slightly, ARM-PCR produced TCR beta libraries over three nested multiplex PCR rounds. It was with TRBV1-TRBV30 forward primers and a C-beta reverse primer that the first two PCR rounds were run, at approximately 10 cycles each. TCRdb reprocessed the multiplex PCR reads with MiXCR, giving one entry per CDR3 protein. The table lists some 180,000 distinct CDR3 sequences, about 55% of them singletons, with approximately 68% in the top ten. Note on this clonotype: The junction departs from germline at one end; a sequencing error may be responsible.

Looked up from germline, CDR1 is SQVTM and CDR2 is ANQGSEA. The CDR3 consists of 14 residues. The sequenced sample consisted of peripheral blood. The J gene is TRBJ2-5, the V gene TRBV29-1; TRBD2 agrees at 8 bases. The origin of this receptor is a man aged 35-49 years with primary liver carcinoma and hepatitis B virus infection. Here the CDR3 DNA reads TGCAGCGTTGAAGGACGGGAGGGCCAAGGGACCCAGTACTTC. It specifies CSVEGREGQGTQYF.